One and the same sample provided the 6 T cell receptor beta chains below, sequenced in a study of neurological immune-mediated disorders. Via MiXCR, TCRdb re-called the 5' RACE reads, giving one row per CDR3 protein. The table records under 80,000 distinct CDR3 sequences, roughly 5.5% of them present only once. The sequenced sample consisted of PBMCs. Source of these receptors: a woman in her twenties or thirties with multiple sclerosis.

This clonotype was seen at least ten times. The chain is built from TRBV12-3 or TRBV12-4 and TRBJ1-2; D is undetermined. Trimming removed 6 bases at V and 2 bases at J, with 10 bases between. CDR3 length: 13 residues. The CDR3 spells CASRMDPNYGYTF. In DNA form, the CDR3 reads TGTGCCAGCAGGATGGACCCGAACTATGGCTACACCTTC.

The table lists this clonotype with many counts. The chain recombines TRBV29-1 with TRBJ2-7; 9 nucleotides align to TRBD1. Trimming took 3 bases from V and 5 from J; bases not matched to a gene: 2. This CDR3 contains 12 residues. Germline V gene data show CDR1 as SQVTM and CDR2 as ANQGSEA. CDR3 in DNA: TGCAGCGTTGAGGGACAGGGTAACGAGCAGTACTTC. Protein: CSVEGQGNEQYF.

This clonotype was counted many times. The chain has TRBV5-6 and TRBJ2-4, with D tentatively TRBD1 (6 bases). The CDR3 has 18 amino acids. Between the trimmed V and J ends, which lost 3 bases and 1 base, there was a span of 20 bases. Per the germline V gene, CDR1 is SGHDT and CDR2 is YYEEEE. Here the CDR3 reads CASSYTQTGSRAKNIQYF. The DNA of the CDR3 is TGTGCCAGCAGCTACACCCAAACAGGGTCCCGGGCCAAAAACATTCAGTACTTC.

This clonotype was counted many times. The rearrangement uses TRBV10-1 and TRBJ2-2; TRBD1 matches at 10 bases. This CDR3 spans 14 amino acids. Germline trimming cut 8 bases from V and 2 bases from J; bases unmatched to any gene: 2. The germline gives CDR1 WNHNN, CDR2 SYGVQD (reference sequence). The CDR3 DNA follows: TGCGCCAGCGGGACAGGGGCCAACACCGGGGAGCTGTTTTTT. Translated: CASGTGANTGELFF.

In this sample, this clonotype turned up many times. The chain carries TRBV5-5 and TRBJ2-7; weak D call: TRBD2 (5 bases). The CDR3 runs to 15 residues. V lost 1 base and J lost 0, with 11 bases in between. Germline V CDR1 and CDR2: SGHKS, YYEKEE (reference sequence). In DNA, the CDR3 is TGTGCCAGCAGCTTGTGGGCCGGAGGCTCCTACGAGCAGTACTTC. It translates to CASSLWAGGSYEQYF.

This clonotype was seen a handful of times. V gene TRBV20-1 combines with J gene TRBJ2-1, with TRBD2 matching over 11 bases. V was clipped by 0 bases and J by 2 bases; unmatched bases: 6. Germline values: CDR1 DFQATT, CDR2 SNEGSKA (reference sequence). The CDR3 spans 17 residues. The CDR3 nucleotides read TGCAGTGCTAGAGATTTGCCTAGCGGGGGGACCTACAATGAGCAGTTCTTC. This translates into CSARDLPSGGTYNEQFF.